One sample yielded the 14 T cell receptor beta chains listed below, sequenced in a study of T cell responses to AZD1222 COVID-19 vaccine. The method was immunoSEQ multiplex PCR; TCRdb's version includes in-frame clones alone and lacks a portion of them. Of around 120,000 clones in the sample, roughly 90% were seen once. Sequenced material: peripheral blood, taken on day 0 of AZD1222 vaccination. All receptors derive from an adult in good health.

Here the CDR3 reads CASSQAGGRTNYGYTF. The CDR3 DNA is TGTGCCAGCAGCCAAGCCGGGGGACGGACGAACTATGGCTACACCTTC. V is TRBV4-2 and J is TRBJ1-2; D possibly corresponds to TRBD1 (5 bases). The CDR3 extends over 16 amino acids. Germline CDR1 is LGHNA and CDR2 is YNFKEQ. Deletions cut 1 base from V and 2 bases from J, with 14 bases between.

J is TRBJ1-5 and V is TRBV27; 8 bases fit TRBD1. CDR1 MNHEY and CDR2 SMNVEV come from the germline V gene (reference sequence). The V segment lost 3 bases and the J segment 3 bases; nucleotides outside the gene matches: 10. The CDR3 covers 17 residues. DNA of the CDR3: TGTGCCAGCAGTTTGTCAGACAGGGGATCCCTCAATCAGCCCCAGCATTTT. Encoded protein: CASSLSDRGSLNQPQHF.

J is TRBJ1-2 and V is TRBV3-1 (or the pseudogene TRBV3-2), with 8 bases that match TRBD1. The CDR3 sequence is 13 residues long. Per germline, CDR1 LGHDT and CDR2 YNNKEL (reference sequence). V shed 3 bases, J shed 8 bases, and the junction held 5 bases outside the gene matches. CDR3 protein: CASSHGTGKGYTF. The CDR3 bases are TGTGCCAGCAGCCACGGGACAGGAAAAGGCTACACCTTC.

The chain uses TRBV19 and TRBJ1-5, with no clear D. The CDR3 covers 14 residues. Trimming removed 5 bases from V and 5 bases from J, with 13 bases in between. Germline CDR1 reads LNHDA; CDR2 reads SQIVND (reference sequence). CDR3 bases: TGTGCCAGTAGTTCCGGGTATCCCGATCAGCCCCAGCATTTT. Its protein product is CASSSGYPDQPQHF.

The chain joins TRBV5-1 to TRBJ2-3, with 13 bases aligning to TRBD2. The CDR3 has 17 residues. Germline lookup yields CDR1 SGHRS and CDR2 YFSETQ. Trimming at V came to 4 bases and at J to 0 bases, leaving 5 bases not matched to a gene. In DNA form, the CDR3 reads TGCGCCAGCAGCCAGACTAGCGGGGGGATTAGCACAGATACGCAGTATTTT. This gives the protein CASSQTSGGISTDTQYF.

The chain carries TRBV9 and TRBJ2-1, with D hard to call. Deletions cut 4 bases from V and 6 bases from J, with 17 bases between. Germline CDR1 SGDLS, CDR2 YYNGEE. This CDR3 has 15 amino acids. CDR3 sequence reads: CASSFKVGRANEQFF. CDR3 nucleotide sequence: TGTGCCAGCAGCTTCAAAGTAGGTAGGGCCAATGAGCAGTTCTTC.

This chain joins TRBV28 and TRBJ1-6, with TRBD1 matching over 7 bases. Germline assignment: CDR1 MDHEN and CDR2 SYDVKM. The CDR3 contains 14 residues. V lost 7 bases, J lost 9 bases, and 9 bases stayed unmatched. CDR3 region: CASTPRGRGSPLHF. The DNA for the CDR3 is TGTGCCAGCACCCCCAGGGGGAGAGGTTCACCCCTCCACTTT.

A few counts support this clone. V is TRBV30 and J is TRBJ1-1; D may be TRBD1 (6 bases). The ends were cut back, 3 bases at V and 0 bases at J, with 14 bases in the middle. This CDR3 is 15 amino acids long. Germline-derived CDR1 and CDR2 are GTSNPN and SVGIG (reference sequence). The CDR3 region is CAWSNRVGVNTEAFF. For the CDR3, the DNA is TGTGCCTGGAGCAACAGGGTGGGCGTGAACACTGAAGCTTTCTTT.

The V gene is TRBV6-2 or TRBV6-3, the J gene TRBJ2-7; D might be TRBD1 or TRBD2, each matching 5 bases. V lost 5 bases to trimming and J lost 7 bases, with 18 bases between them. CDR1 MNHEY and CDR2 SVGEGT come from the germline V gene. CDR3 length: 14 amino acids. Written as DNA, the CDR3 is TGTGCCAGCAGTCCGGGCTTCCTGAGGGGTGAGCAGTACTTC. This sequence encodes CASSPGFLRGEQYF.

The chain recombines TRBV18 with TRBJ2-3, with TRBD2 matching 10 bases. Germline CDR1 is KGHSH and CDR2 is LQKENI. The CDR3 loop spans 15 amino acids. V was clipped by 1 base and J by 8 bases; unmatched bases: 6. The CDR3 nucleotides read TGTGCCAGCTCACCACGGCTAGCGGGGGACGGTACGCAGTATTTT. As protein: CASSPRLAGDGTQYF.

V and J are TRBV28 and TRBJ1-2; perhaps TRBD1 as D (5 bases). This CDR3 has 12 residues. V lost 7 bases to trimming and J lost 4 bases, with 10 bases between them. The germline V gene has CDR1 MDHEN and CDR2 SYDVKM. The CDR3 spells CASIGQGYGYTF. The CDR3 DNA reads TGTGCCAGCATAGGGCAGGGCTATGGCTACACCTTC.

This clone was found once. This CDR3 is CASSFNRDPGTEAFF. The CDR3 nucleotides are TGTGCCAGCAGCTTTAACAGGGACCCGGGGACTGAAGCTTTCTTT. This rearrangement joins TRBV11-2 to TRBJ1-1, with TRBD1 as a possible D gene (6 bases). Germline V gene lookup returns CDR1 SGHAT and CDR2 FQNNGV. The CDR3 is 15 amino acids. V was clipped by 3 bases and J by 5 bases, with 16 bases between them.

The CDR3 nucleotides read TGTGCCAGCAGCCAAGAAACACAAACAGGGGACGGGGAGCTGTTTTTT. It is translated as CASSQETQTGDGELFF. This chain joins TRBV3-1 (or the pseudogene TRBV3-2) and TRBJ2-2; 7 bases match TRBD1. The CDR3 is made up of 16 amino acids. V shed 0 bases, J shed 7 bases, and the junction held 8 bases outside the gene matches. CDR1 is LGHDT and CDR2 is YNNKEL in the germline V gene (reference sequence).

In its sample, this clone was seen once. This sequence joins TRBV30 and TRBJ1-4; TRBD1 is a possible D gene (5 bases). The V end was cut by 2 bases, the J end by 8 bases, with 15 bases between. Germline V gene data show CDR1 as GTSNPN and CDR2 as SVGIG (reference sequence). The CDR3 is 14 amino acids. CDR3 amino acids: CAWSRGTLGEKLFF. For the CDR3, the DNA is TGTGCCTGGAGTCGGGGGACTCTGGGGGAAAAACTGTTTTTT.